A selection of T cell receptor beta chains follows, all from one sample in a study of glioma-infiltrating T cells after dendritic cell vaccination. Measured with immunoSEQ multiplex PCR; TCRdb has only the in-frame clones, and not every one. The sample consists of approximately 82,000 clones, about 87% of them appearing once. The specimen was blood, collected before dendritic cell vaccination. These receptor sequences come from a human donor with glioblastoma. The CDR3 runs from the conserved cysteine through the conserved F or W. A D gene is named only where the DNA matches it firmly. Size is stated for part of the rows, as once, few or many counts, or as a class when the clone is expanded.

CDR3 DNA	CDR3 protein	V gene	clone size	J gene	D gene
TGTGCCAGCAGCTCAAGACAGGGGCCCGGGGAGCTGTTTTTT	CASSSRQGPGELFF	TRBV11-3	-	TRBJ2-2	TRBD1
TGCGCCAGTTCCCCCGGCCAGGGAAGAGATACGCAGTATTTT	CASSPGQGRDTQYF	TRBV10-1	-	TRBJ2-3	-
TGCGCCAGCAGCTTGGGTGGACAATCCTACAATGAGCAGTTCTTC	CASSLGGQSYNEQFF	TRBV5-1	-	TRBJ2-1	-
TGTGCCGCTCGACGGGGGGAAATGGACGAGCAGTACTTC	CAARRGEMDEQYF	TRBV6-1	-	TRBJ2-7	TRBD2
TGTGCCAGCAGTGTCCAGGGTAATCAGCCCCAGCATTTT	CASSVQGNQPQHF	TRBV6-1	-	TRBJ1-5	-
TGTGCCAGCAGCCCCCCAGGGGGGACACCAAGGGATACGCAGTATTTT	CASSPPGGTPRDTQYF	TRBV9	-	TRBJ2-3	-
TGTGCCAGCAGCTTTGAGGGGGCGATAGCTTTCTTT	CASSFEGAIAFF	TRBV5-8	-	TRBJ1-1	TRBD1
TGTGCCAGTGGGGGCCTATTATCTTACATTCAGTACTTC	CASGGLLSYIQYF	TRBV19	-	TRBJ2-4	-
TGTGCCAGCAGTGTTACCGGGACAGGGGATCAGCCCCAGCATTTT	CASSVTGTGDQPQHF	TRBV2	-	TRBJ1-5	TRBD1
TGTGCCAGCAGCTCATCGCGTATCGCGTACGAGCAGTACTTC	CASSSSRIAYEQYF	TRBV7-9	-	TRBJ2-7	-
TGTGCCAGCAGCTTTAGCGGGGGGGCCTACAATGAGCAGTTCTTC	CASSFSGGAYNEQFF	TRBV7-2	-	TRBJ2-1	TRBD2
TGTGCCAGCAGGCGGTCTTATGAGCAGTTCTTC	CASRRSYEQFF	TRBV27	-	TRBJ2-1	-
TGTGCCACCAGCAATACTGATCAGCCCCAGCATTTT	CATSNTDQPQHF	TRBV15	-	TRBJ1-5	-
TGTGCCAGCAGCGCAACCCAAGGGGCTACCTATGGCTACACCTTC	CASSATQGATYGYTF	TRBV7-8	-	TRBJ1-2	-
TGTGCCAGCTCACCCGACCCGGGAGCCTACGAGCAGTACTTC	CASSPDPGAYEQYF	TRBV18	once	TRBJ2-7	-
TGTGCCAGCAGCCCTACTAGCGGGAGCAGCGATGAGCAGTTCTTC	CASSPTSGSSDEQFF	TRBV4-2	-	TRBJ2-1	TRBD2
TGCGCCAGCAGCTTGGCCCTGGCAGCCGGGGAGCTGTTTTTT	CASSLALAAGELFF	TRBV5-1	-	TRBJ2-2	-
TGTGCCAGCAGCAACTGGCGTCCCCGGACAGGCGACAACATTCAGTACTTC	CASSNWRPRTGDNIQYF	TRBV21-1	-	TRBJ2-4	-
TGTGCCAGCAGCTTGGCCGACTGGCGGGAGGATTTAGGTGAGCAGTTCTTC	CASSLADWREDLGEQFF	TRBV5-4	-	TRBJ2-1	TRBD2
TGCGCCAGCAGCTTGGGGGCCGGGACTAGGAGCACAGATACGCAGTATTTT	CASSLGAGTRSTDTQYF	TRBV5-1	-	TRBJ2-3	TRBD2
TGTGCTAGTGGTTCCACAGGGACTTCACCCCTCCACTTT	CASGSTGTSPLHF	TRBV12-5	-	TRBJ1-6	-
TGTGCCAGCAGCCCGAGACAGGGGGCGTACGAGCAGTACTTC	CASSPRQGAYEQYF	TRBV5-4	-	TRBJ2-7	TRBD1
TGTGCCAGCAGCTTCGGCGGAGCCCTCTACAATGAGCAGTTCTTC	CASSFGGALYNEQFF	TRBV7-9	-	TRBJ2-1	-
TGCAGCGTTGATAGGCCCCGGGGGGGGACGCAGTATTTT	CSVDRPRGGTQYF	TRBV29-1	-	TRBJ2-3	TRBD2
TGCGCCAGCAGAGTTGGCAGGGGGCCGGTAGGGGCTTTCTTT	CASRVGRGPVGAFF	TRBV5-1	-	TRBJ1-1	TRBD1
TGTGCCAGCAGCTTATCGATAGCTAATGAAAAACTGTTTTTT	CASSLSIANEKLFF	TRBV11-3	once	TRBJ1-4	-
TGTGCCAGCAGGAGACCCGGGGGTCAGAACACTGAAGCTTTCTTT	CASRRPGGQNTEAFF	TRBV27	-	TRBJ1-1	-
TGTGCCAGCAGCACCAAACAGGGGCTCGATACGCAGTATTTT	CASSTKQGLDTQYF	TRBV11-2	-	TRBJ2-3	TRBD1
TGTGCCATCAGGGGTGCCGAGGGGGGGCCGACAGATACGCAGTATTTT	CAIRGAEGGPTDTQYF	TRBV10-3	once	TRBJ2-3	-
TGCGCCAGCAGCAAGGGGGCTAGCGGGTTAAATGAGCAGTTCTTC	CASSKGASGLNEQFF	TRBV5-1	-	TRBJ2-1	-
TGTGCCAGCAGCCAAGGGGGTAGCGGGGGCTCCGGGGAGCTGTTTTTT	CASSQGGSGGSGELFF	TRBV4-2	-	TRBJ2-2	TRBD2
TGCGCCAGCAGCCATGATGCCACCTCGAGTTCCAAGGAGGCTTTCTTT	CASSHDATSSSKEAFF	TRBV4-1	-	TRBJ1-1	-
TGTGCCAGTAGTATCGGACTAGGGACGGTACAAGAGACCCAGTACTTC	CASSIGLGTVQETQYF	TRBV19	-	TRBJ2-5	TRBD2
TGCGCCAGCAGTCCCGGGACTAGCGGGAGGGGTGGTTGGGGGACCCAGTACTTC	CASSPGTSGRGGWGTQYF	TRBV4-1	-	TRBJ2-5	TRBD2
TGTGCCAGCAGCCAAGGGACTAGCGGGAGCTACAATGAGCAGTTCTTC	CASSQGTSGSYNEQFF	TRBV4-2	-	TRBJ2-1	TRBD2
TGTGCCAGTAGTACCGGACTAGCAGTCTACAATGAGCAGTTCTTC	CASSTGLAVYNEQFF	TRBV19	-	TRBJ2-1	TRBD2
TGTGCCAGCAGCTTACCGGGACAGGGTTCGACCGGGGAGCTGTTTTTT	CASSLPGQGSTGELFF	TRBV5-4	-	TRBJ2-2	TRBD1
TGTGCCAGCAGTTTATCGTTGAGGATCAACACCGGGGAGCTGTTTTTT	CASSLSLRINTGELFF	TRBV27	-	TRBJ2-2	-
TGTGCCAGCAGCCCCTTTAGGGGACTAGCGGGGGAGGAGACCCAGTACTTC	CASSPFRGLAGEETQYF	TRBV7-8	once	TRBJ2-5	TRBD2
TGTGCCAGTACCTTCTCCGAGACATTGAACACTGAAGCTTTCTTT	CASTFSETLNTEAFF	TRBV19	-	TRBJ1-1	-
TGTGCCAGCAGTGGACAGGCGAACACTGAAGCTTTCTTT	CASSGQANTEAFF	TRBV6-4	few	TRBJ1-1	-
TGCGCCAGCAGCCAGAACCGTGGGGGGGGAACCCGAGATACGCAGTATTTT	CASSQNRGGGTRDTQYF	TRBV4-1	-	TRBJ2-3	TRBD2
TGTGCCAGCAGCACGGGTACCTCCGGGGGGGCAGAGACCCAGTACTTC	CASSTGTSGGAETQYF	TRBV7-8	-	TRBJ2-5	TRBD2